This TCR beta chain was sequenced in a study of cytomegalovirus exposure and HLA in healthy donors. Study results and limitations: TCR beta V- and J-gene trimming was later associated with a missense DCLRE1C variant.

V dropped 3 bases and J dropped 4; count of bases not matched to a gene: 2. The CDR3 has 13 residues. Looked up from germline, CDR1 is MNHEY and CDR2 is SMNVEV (reference sequence). About this clone: Its antigen is not known.

The PCR used 60 Vbeta and 13 Jbeta primers. Sequencing used immunoSEQ multiplex PCR; TCRdb keeps in-frame clones, though not all of them. The sample includes more than 85,000 clones, 70% to 75% of them seen just once. This sequence joins TRBV27 and TRBJ1-2; 7 bases agree with TRBD1. The sequencing sample was made of PBMCs. The source of this sequence is a middle-aged man in good health and CMV-seronegative. The DNA for the CDR3 is TGTGCCAGCAGTTTGCAGGGGGGCTATGGCTACACCTTC. Residues: CASSLQGGYGYTF.